This passage covers 21 T cell receptor beta chains from one sample sequenced in a study of blood T cell repertoires in COVID-19 (dated by TCRdb to 2018 to 2021). To prepare the library, the immunoSEQ multiplex PCR assay was applied. Drawn from immuneACCESS, this table holds only the in-frame rearrangements with V and J called that TCRdb kept. Clones are partly lost; checked studies trace under half to an unresolved V gene and leave the rest unexplained. The sample table lists 100,000 to 120,000 clones, roughly 85% of them with a count of one. The ten biggest clones cover around 3.9% of the sample. The sample comprised peripheral blood. Receptors originate from a man aged 50-59 years with acute or convalescent COVID-19.

V usage is TRBV28 and J usage is TRBJ2-5; 12 bases map to TRBD2. Germline assignment: CDR1 MDHEN and CDR2 SYDVKM. This CDR3 spans 15 amino acids. The junction had 4 bases not matched to a gene; V was cut back by 2 bases and J by 6 bases. CDR3 protein: CASSLPLAGGKTQYF. For the CDR3, the DNA is TGTGCCAGCAGTTTACCCCTAGCGGGAGGGAAGACCCAGTACTTC.

The gene calls are TRBV5-1 and TRBJ2-7, with D perhaps matching TRBD2 (5 bases). V shed 6 bases and J shed 1 base, with 17 bases lying between them. Per germline, CDR1 SGHRS and CDR2 YFSETQ. The CDR3 spans 15 residues. The CDR3 spells CASTLTYGESYEQYF. CDR3 nucleotides: TGCGCCAGCACCCTTACCTACGGGGAATCCTACGAGCAGTACTTC.

V gene TRBV6-4 combines with J gene TRBJ1-6; D ambiguous. The CDR3 length is 14 residues. V lost 6 bases to trimming and J lost 8 bases, with 14 bases between them. Germline values: CDR1 MRHNA, CDR2 SNTAGT. The CDR3 sequence: CASSRDRSDSPLHF. For the CDR3, the DNA is TGTGCCAGCAGCCGTGACCGGAGCGATTCACCCCTCCACTTT.

The rearrangement uses TRBV2 and TRBJ2-1; 9 bases match TRBD2. CDR1 is SNHLY, CDR2 FYNNEI, per germline. The CDR3 covers 12 residues. Trimming cost V 6 bases and J 15 bases; bases outside gene matches: 9. The CDR3 sequence: CASSGTSRKVFF. Here the CDR3 DNA reads TGTGCCAGCAGCGGGACTAGCCGGAAGGTGTTCTTC.

The V call is TRBV10-3, the J call TRBJ1-1; 7 positions match TRBD1. Germline V CDR1 and CDR2: ENHRY, SYGVKD. The CDR3 consists of 13 residues. Losses at the gene ends were 10 bases for V and 2 bases for J; bases not matched to a gene: 7. CDR3 sequence (DNA): TGTGCCACAGGGACAGCTGAAAACACTGAAGCTTTCTTT. Protein product: CATGTAENTEAFF.

The chain couples TRBV3-1 (or the pseudogene TRBV3-2) to TRBJ1-6; 7 bases map to TRBD1. V trimming: 5 bases; J trimming: 9 bases; junction bases outside the gene matches: 7. The germline CDR1 and CDR2 sequences are LGHDT and YNNKEL (reference sequence). This CDR3 contains 14 residues. The CDR3: CASSFTGVPSPLHF. The CDR3 nucleotides are TGTGCCAGCAGCTTTACAGGGGTACCTTCACCCCTCCACTTT.

The chain is built from TRBV6-5 and TRBJ1-1; D may be TRBD1 (5 bases). Germline V gene data show CDR1 as MNHEY and CDR2 as SVGAGI. The CDR3 has 12 amino acids. The germline V and J ends were trimmed by 6 bases and 4 bases, with 9 bases remaining between them. In DNA, the CDR3 is TGTGCCAGCAGCACGGGACTCACTGAAGCTTTCTTT. Translated: CASSTGLTEAFF.

This clone was picked up one time. The chain joins TRBV12-2 to TRBJ2-5; the table assigns TRBD1, which was not confirmed against the DNA. TRBV12-2 is annotated as a pseudogene. This CDR3 contains 18 residues. The CDR3 region is CASRQSAGQGTYLETQYF. CDR3 in DNA: TGTGCAAGTCGACAGAGTGCAGGGCAGGGGACATACTTAGAGACCCAGTACTTC.

The genes are TRBV7-3 and TRBJ2-7, with D perhaps TRBD2 (5 bases). The V end lost 5 bases, the J end lost 6 bases, and 17 bases lay between the germline ends. Germline V gene sequence: CDR1 SGHTA, CDR2 FQGTGA. The CDR3 runs 14 residues. The CDR3 region has the DNA TGTGCCAGCAGCCCAGACGGGGTGCCTGGCGAGCAGTACTTC. Amino acids: CASSPDGVPGEQYF.

This clone was counted a few times. This sequence joins TRBV27 and TRBJ2-7; 9 nucleotides line up with TRBD1. Germline trimming cut 8 bases from V and 7 bases from J; bases unmatched to any gene: 9. The CDR3 spans 13 residues. Germline V gene lookup returns CDR1 MNHEY and CDR2 SMNVEV (reference sequence). The CDR3 region is CASGSDRGHEQYF. The CDR3 bases are TGTGCCAGCGGATCGGACAGGGGCCATGAGCAGTACTTC.

The chain couples TRBV9 to TRBJ1-3; 9 bases match TRBD1. CDR3 length: 17 amino acids. Germline loops: CDR1 SGDLS, CDR2 YYNGEE. The ends lost 0 bases at V and 4 bases at J; junction bases unmatched: 8. Written as DNA, the CDR3 is TGTGCCAGCAGCGTAGCTACAGGGGGCTTCGCAGGAAACACCATATATTTT. It specifies CASSVATGGFAGNTIYF.

The CDR3 nucleotides read TGTGCCAGCAGCCAAGGGGCAGGGGGCTTCGACTATGGCTACACCTTC. This codes for CASSQGAGGFDYGYTF. This chain uses TRBV3-1 (or the pseudogene TRBV3-2) with TRBJ1-2, with 8 bases that match TRBD1. Germline values: CDR1 LGHDT, CDR2 YNNKEL (reference sequence). Trimming at V came to 1 base and at J to 3 bases, leaving 7 bases not matched to a gene. The CDR3 has 16 amino acids.

The gene calls are TRBV6-6 and TRBJ2-2; tentative D call: TRBD1 (7 bases). Germline values: CDR1 MNHNY, CDR2 SVGAGI (reference sequence). V gave up 4 bases and J gave up 6 bases, with 12 bases separating them. CDR3 length: 14 residues. The CDR3 protein is CASSSQGGPGELFF. The DNA of the CDR3 is TGTGCCAGCAGTTCCCAGGGGGGCCCCGGGGAGCTGTTTTTT.

The genes are TRBV29-1 and TRBJ2-5, with 8 bases identical to TRBD2. The CDR3 covers 13 residues. Per the germline V gene, CDR1 is SQVTM and CDR2 is ANQGSEA. Trimming removed 7 bases from V and 4 bases from J; junction bases left unmatched: 8. The CDR3 DNA reads TGCAGCGCCGGGCGGGGGGCTGGAGAGACCCAGTACTTC. Translation gives CSAGRGAGETQYF.

This chain connects TRBV11-3 to TRBJ1-2; the D gene is possibly TRBD1 (5 bases). V dropped 2 bases and J dropped 8 bases, with 15 bases sitting between them. This CDR3 region has 14 residues. Germline V CDR1 and CDR2: SGHNT, YENEEA. The CDR3 DNA sequence: TGTGCCAGCAGCTTAAATTCTATATACAGGGGCTACACCTTC. The encoded protein is CASSLNSIYRGYTF.

The chain has TRBV27 and TRBJ1-6; D possibly corresponds to TRBD1 (5 bases). Trimming removed 5 bases from V and 16 bases from J, with 15 bases in between. The CDR3 consists of 12 residues. Germline CDR1 reads MNHEY; CDR2 reads SMNVEV (reference sequence). CDR3: CASSLTGLPLHF. The CDR3 DNA follows: TGTGCCAGCAGTCTAACGGGACTCCCGCTCCACTTT.

The chain has TRBV6-5 and TRBJ2-7; 12 positions agree with TRBD2. After removal of 4 bases from V and 3 bases from J, the junction contained 7 bases not matched to a gene. CDR3 length: 16 amino acids. From germline, CDR1 is MNHEY and CDR2 SVGAGI. Here the CDR3 reads CASSLIGLAGYYEQYF. The DNA of the CDR3 is TGTGCCAGCAGTTTAATCGGACTAGCGGGGTACTACGAGCAGTACTTC.

The rearrangement links TRBV11-3 to TRBJ2-1, with TRBD2 identical over 15 bases. With V trimmed by 5 bases and J by 7 bases, 12 bases remained unmatched. Germline CDR1 reads SGHNT; CDR2 reads YENEEA. The CDR3 is 18 amino acids. CDR3 sequence: CASSTGTSGGSGRNEQFF. In DNA form, the CDR3 reads TGTGCCAGCAGCACAGGGACTAGCGGGGGGTCAGGTAGAAATGAGCAGTTCTTC.

The rearrangement uses TRBV19 and TRBJ2-1; 11 nucleotides line up with TRBD2. CDR3 length: 15 residues. V shed 10 bases, J shed 2 bases, and the junction held 7 bases outside the gene matches. CDR1 and CDR2 (germline): LNHDA, SQIVND (reference sequence). The DNA of the CDR3 is TGTGCCACTAAAGGGACTAGCGGAGCCTACAATGAGCAGTTCTTC. Translating gives CATKGTSGAYNEQFF.

This clone was counted once. The chain links TRBV10-3 to TRBJ2-5, with D possibly matching TRBD1 (6 bases). The V and J ends lost 2 bases and 2 bases respectively, with 12 bases between them. In germline, CDR1 is ENHRY, CDR2 SYGVKD. The CDR3 runs 15 residues. The CDR3 DNA is TGTGCCATCAGTGAGACCGGGACAAATCAAGAGACCCAGTACTTC. This sequence encodes CAISETGTNQETQYF.

V is TRBV28 and J is TRBJ1-2; TRBD1 agrees at 7 bases. Per the germline V gene, CDR1 is MDHEN and CDR2 is SYDVKM. Germline trimming cut 5 bases from V and 3 bases from J; bases unmatched to any gene: 6. The CDR3 runs to 14 residues. The chain's CDR3 is CASSDRDLYYGYTF. CDR3 bases: TGTGCCAGCAGTGACAGGGACCTGTACTATGGCTACACCTTC.